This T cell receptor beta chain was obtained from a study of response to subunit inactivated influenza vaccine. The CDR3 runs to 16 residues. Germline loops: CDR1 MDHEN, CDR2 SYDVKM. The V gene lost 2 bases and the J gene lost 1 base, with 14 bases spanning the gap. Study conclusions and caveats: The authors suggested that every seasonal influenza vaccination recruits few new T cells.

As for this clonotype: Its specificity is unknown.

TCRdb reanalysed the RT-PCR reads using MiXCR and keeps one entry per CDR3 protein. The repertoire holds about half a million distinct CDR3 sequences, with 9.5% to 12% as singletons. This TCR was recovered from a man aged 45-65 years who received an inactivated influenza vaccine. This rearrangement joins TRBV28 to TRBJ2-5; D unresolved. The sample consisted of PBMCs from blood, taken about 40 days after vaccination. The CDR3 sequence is CASSLGYGQLQETQYF. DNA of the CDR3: TGTGCCAGCAGTTTAGGGTACGGGCAACTCCAAGAGACCCAGTACTTC.